The T cell receptor (beta chain) described here comes from a study of identical twins' blood T cells. TCRdb used MiXCR to reprocess the 5' RACE reads, holding one entry per CDR3 protein. The table has a few hundred thousand distinct CDR3 sequences, about 28% seen once. Deletions cut 2 bases from V and 0 bases from J, with 14 bases between. Germline lookup yields CDR1 SGHRS and CDR2 YFSETQ. The CDR3 consists of 16 residues. This receptor was taken from a woman aged 18-49 years in good health. The rearrangement links TRBV5-1 to TRBJ1-1; D not certain. The sample consisted of PBMCs. In DNA, the CDR3 is TGCGCCAGCAGCTTACAAGAGAGGGCCATGAACACTGAAGCTTTCTTT. Encoded protein: CASSLQERAMNTEAFF.